The source of this T cell receptor (beta chain) is a study of cytomegalovirus exposure and HLA in healthy donors. Overall study findings and caveats: Researchers left out some V segments, among them TRBV6-2 and TRBV6-3, as indistinguishable. A later analysis reportedly identified an Asian-associated ancestry cluster as carrying fewer N-insertions than the approximately 670-donor mean. TCR beta chain V- and J-gene trimming was linked, in a later analysis, to a missense variant in DCLRE1C.

Vbeta (60) and Jbeta (13) primers were used in the PCR. Assay used: immunoSEQ multiplex PCR; TCRdb lists only in-frame clones, some missing. In the table there are fewer than 250,000 clones, about 81% of which are singletons. V lost 5 bases to trimming and J lost 6 bases; unmatched junction nucleotides: 9. This CDR3 is built from 15 residues. The germline gives CDR1 SGHTA, CDR2 FQGTGA. As for this clone: Its antigen is currently unknown.

This TCR was recovered from a man aged 25-45 years in good health and CMV-seropositive. Sequencing was carried out using PBMCs. This chain uses TRBV7-3 with TRBJ1-5, with 8 bases that match TRBD1. For the CDR3, the DNA is TGTGCCAGCAGCCTCTTGACAGGGGCTGGTCAGCCCCAGCATTTT. This sequence encodes CASSLLTGAGQPQHF.